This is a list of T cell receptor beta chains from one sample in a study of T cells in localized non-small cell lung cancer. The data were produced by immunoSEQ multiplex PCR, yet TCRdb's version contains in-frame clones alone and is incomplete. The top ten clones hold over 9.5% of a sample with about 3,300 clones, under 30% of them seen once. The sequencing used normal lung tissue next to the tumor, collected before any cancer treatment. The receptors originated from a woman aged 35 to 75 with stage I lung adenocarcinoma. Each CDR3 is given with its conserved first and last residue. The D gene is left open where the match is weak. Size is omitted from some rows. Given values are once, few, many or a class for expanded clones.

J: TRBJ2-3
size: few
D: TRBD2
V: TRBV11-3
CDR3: CASSQPRLAGTDTQYF
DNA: TGTGCCAGCAGCCAACCCAGACTAGCGGGCACAGATACGCAGTATTTT

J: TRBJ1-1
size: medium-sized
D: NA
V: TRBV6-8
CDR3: CASTLGGTEAFF
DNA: TGTGCCAGCACCCTGGGGGGGACTGAAGCTTTCTTT

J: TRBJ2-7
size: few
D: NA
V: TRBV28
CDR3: CASSLLNYEQYF
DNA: TGTGCCAGCAGTTTACTCAACTACGAGCAGTACTTC

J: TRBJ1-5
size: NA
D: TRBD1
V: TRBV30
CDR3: CAWAYDRGSQPQHF
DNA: TGTGCCTGGGCCTATGACAGGGGCAGTCAGCCCCAGCATTTT

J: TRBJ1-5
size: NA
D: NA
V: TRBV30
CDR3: CAWSRGSASNQPQHF
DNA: TGTGCCTGGAGTCGAGGGAGTGCCAGCAATCAGCCCCAGCATTTT

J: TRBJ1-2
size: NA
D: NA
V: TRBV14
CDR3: CASSQVSVYGYTF
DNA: TGTGCCAGCAGCCAAGTATCCGTCTATGGCTACACCTTC

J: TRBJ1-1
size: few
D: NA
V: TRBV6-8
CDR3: CASKRQNTEAFF
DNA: TGTGCCAGCAAACGACAGAACACTGAAGCTTTCTTT

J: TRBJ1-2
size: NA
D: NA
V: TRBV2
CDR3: CASSRHNYGYTF
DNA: TGTGCCAGCAGCAGACATAACTATGGCTACACCTTC

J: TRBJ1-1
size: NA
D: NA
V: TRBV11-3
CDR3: CASSLGLGGFEAFF
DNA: TGTGCCAGCAGCTTAGGACTGGGGGGCTTTGAAGCTTTCTTT

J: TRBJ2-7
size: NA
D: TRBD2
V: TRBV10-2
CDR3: CASRGTSGNSSYEQYF
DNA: TGCGCCAGCAGAGGGACTAGCGGGAACAGCTCCTACGAGCAGTACTTC

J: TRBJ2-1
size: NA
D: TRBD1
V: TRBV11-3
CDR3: CASSLSRGQGVSYNEQFF
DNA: TGTGCCAGCAGCTTAAGTAGAGGACAGGGCGTCTCCTACAATGAGCAGTTCTTC

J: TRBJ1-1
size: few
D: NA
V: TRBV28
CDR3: CASSSPPSSEAFF
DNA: TGTGCCAGCAGCTCCCCTCCCTCCAGTGAAGCTTTCTTT

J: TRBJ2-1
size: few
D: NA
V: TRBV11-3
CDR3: CASSLSGASNEQFF
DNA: TGTGCCAGCAGCTTAAGTGGAGCTAGCAATGAGCAGTTCTTC

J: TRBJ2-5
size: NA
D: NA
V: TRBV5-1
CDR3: CASSPGNYQETQYF
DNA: TGCGCCAGCAGCCCAGGGAATTATCAAGAGACCCAGTACTTC

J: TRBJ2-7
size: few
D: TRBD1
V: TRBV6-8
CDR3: CASTGQGNEQYF
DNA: TGTGCCAGCACCGGACAGGGCAACGAGCAGTACTTC

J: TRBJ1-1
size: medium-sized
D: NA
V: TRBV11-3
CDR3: CASTLTHGGHTEAFF
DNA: TGTGCCAGCACCCTTACGCACGGAGGACACACTGAAGCTTTCTTT

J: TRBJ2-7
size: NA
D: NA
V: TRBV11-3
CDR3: CASSPYSPWAGREQYF
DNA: TGTGCCAGCAGCCCATACTCCCCCTGGGCCGGCCGGGAGCAGTACTTC

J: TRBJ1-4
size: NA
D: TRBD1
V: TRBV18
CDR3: CASSPTLTGDNEKLFF
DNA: TGTGCCAGCTCACCTACACTGACAGGGGATAATGAAAAACTGTTTTTT

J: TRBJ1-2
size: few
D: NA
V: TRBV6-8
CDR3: CASSYRADYGYTF
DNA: TGTGCCAGCAGTTACCGGGCAGACTATGGCTACACCTTC

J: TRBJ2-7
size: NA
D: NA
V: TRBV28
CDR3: CASSFISGNSYEQYF
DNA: TGTGCCAGCAGTTTTATTTCAGGGAACTCCTACGAGCAGTACTTC